The 4 T cell receptor beta chains listed next were all sequenced from one sample in a study of shared clonotypes between healthy human individuals. Produced via immunoSEQ multiplex PCR; TCRdb's table is partial and in-frame only. Found here are 2 million to 2.5 million clones, approximately 96% of them singletons; the top ten hold approximately 0.13%. Sequences were obtained from naive CD4+ T cells sorted from blood. The subset: CD45RA+ positively selected. The receptors were gathered from a man aged 18-30 years in good health.

V gene TRBV11-2 combines with J gene TRBJ1-6, with 7 bases lining up with TRBD1. Trimming took 2 bases from V and 9 from J; bases not matched to a gene: 10. This CDR3 is built from 16 residues. Germline V gene lookup returns CDR1 SGHAT and CDR2 FQNNGV. CDR3 nucleotides: TGTGCCAGCAGCTTAAGGTTTAGTCAGGGGGGTTCACCCCTCCACTTT. Amino acid sequence: CASSLRFSQGGSPLHF.

The table lists this clone with a few counts. The J gene is TRBJ2-5, the V gene TRBV10-3, with 10 positions matching TRBD2. The CDR3 consists of 15 residues. Germline V gene sequence: CDR1 ENHRY, CDR2 SYGVKD. The ends lost 3 bases at V and 4 bases at J; junction bases unmatched: 5. CDR3 amino acids: CAISDGAGGRETQYF. Here the CDR3 DNA reads TGTGCCATCAGTGATGGAGCGGGGGGGCGAGAGACCCAGTACTTC.

The genes are TRBV5-5 and TRBJ1-2, with D unresolved. Trimming left V 2 bases short and J 12 bases short, with 23 bases between. The CDR3 has 15 residues. The germline CDR1 and CDR2 sequences are SGHKS and YYEKEE (reference sequence). CDR3 amino acids: CASSFPLRAEGSDTF. The CDR3 region has the DNA TGTGCCAGCAGCTTTCCTTTGAGGGCAGAAGGATCAGACACCTTC.

The rearrangement uses TRBV5-6 and TRBJ1-1; D gene uncertain. Germline values: CDR1 SGHDT, CDR2 YYEEEE. This CDR3 is built from 12 residues. The germline V and J ends were trimmed by 1 base and 6 bases, with 7 bases remaining between them. DNA of the CDR3: TGTGCCAGCAGCTTGAACTCCCCTGAAGCTTTCTTT. Translating gives CASSLNSPEAFF.